The 19 T cell receptor beta chains below come from one sample, sequenced in a study of T cells in localized non-small cell lung cancer. Produced via immunoSEQ multiplex PCR; TCRdb's table is partial and in-frame only. Of 25,000 to 30,000 clones in the sample, 92% are singletons; the top ten hold about 4%. The sequences come from peripheral blood mononuclear cells, collected before any cancer treatment. These receptor sequences come from a woman aged 40-69 years with stage III lung adenocarcinoma.

The rearrangement links TRBV5-7 to TRBJ1-2; no definite D call. TRBV5-7 carries the ORF label, with uncertain function. The V and J ends lost 2 bases and 2 bases respectively, with 10 bases between them. The CDR3 has 14 residues. DNA for the CDR3: TGTGCCAGCAGCTTAGGACTCCCCAACTATGGCTACACCTTC. Translation gives CASSLGLPNYGYTF.

This chain uses TRBV6-5 with TRBJ1-2; 9 nucleotides agree with TRBD1. Trimming removed 5 bases from V and 5 bases from J; junction bases left unmatched: 6. The CDR3 totals 14 residues. From germline, CDR1 is MNHEY and CDR2 SVGAGI. CDR3 region: CASSEGTGSYGYTF. In DNA form, the CDR3 reads TGTGCCAGCAGTGAGGGGACAGGGTCGTATGGCTACACCTTC.

The sample holds one count of this clone. This chain links TRBV6-5 with TRBJ2-1; D might be TRBD1 or TRBD2, each matching 5 bases. The CDR3 has 16 residues. In germline, CDR1 is MNHEY, CDR2 SVGAGI. Trimming removed 3 bases from V and 0 bases from J, with 12 bases in between. This chain's CDR3 is CASSYPGRSSYNEQFF. CDR3 nucleotides: TGTGCCAGCAGTTATCCGGGACGCAGCTCCTACAATGAGCAGTTCTTC.

The chain uses TRBV19 and TRBJ2-4; TRBD2 agrees at 9 bases. The CDR3 is 19 residues long. Per germline, CDR1 LNHDA and CDR2 SQIVND (reference sequence). V shed 4 bases, J shed 2 bases, and the junction held 15 bases outside the gene matches. The CDR3, as DNA: TGTGCCAGTAGTAAGAGGGCGGGAGGGCCGGATTGGTCCAAAAACATTCAGTACTTC. Protein: CASSKRAGGPDWSKNIQYF.

The chain uses TRBV4-2 and TRBJ2-1; 12 bases are a match to TRBD2. Germline V gene lookup returns CDR1 LGHNA and CDR2 YNFKEQ. This CDR3 is 17 amino acids long. V lost 4 bases and J lost 1; bases outside the gene matches: 5. The CDR3 is CASSPSSGGGSYNEQFF. CDR3 DNA sequence: TGTGCCAGCAGCCCCTCTAGCGGGGGGGGGTCCTACAATGAGCAGTTCTTC.

The chain couples TRBV30 to TRBJ2-4; the D is unclear. The CDR3 loop spans 13 amino acids. CDR1 and CDR2 (germline): GTSNPN, SVGIG (reference sequence). V shed 0 bases and J shed 8 bases, with 11 bases lying between them. The CDR3 sequence: CAWSVRLRDIQYF. CDR3 coding DNA: TGTGCCTGGAGTGTACGCTTGCGAGACATTCAGTACTTC.

This chain uses TRBV6-1 with TRBJ1-2; D is unclear. The CDR3 runs to 15 residues. Deletions cut 3 bases from V and 7 bases from J, with 18 bases between. Per germline, CDR1 MNHNS and CDR2 SASEGT. The CDR3 nucleotides read TGTGCCAGCAGTGAGGTTGGGGTAGGGCTGGGTGGCTACACCTTC. This gives the protein CASSEVGVGLGGYTF.

This clone has just one count. CDR3 sequence reads: CASSEYGVAGGGYTF. The DNA of the CDR3 is TGTGCCAGCAGTGAATATGGGGTCGCTGGCGGGGGCTACACCTTC. J is TRBJ1-2 and V is TRBV2; the D is unclear. This CDR3 region has 15 residues. Per germline, CDR1 SNHLY and CDR2 FYNNEI. The V end was cut by 2 bases, the J end by 8 bases, with 18 bases between.

This clone was detected once. The V and J genes are TRBV10-3 and TRBJ1-1; 7 nucleotides line up with TRBD1. J lost 1 base, V lost 4 bases, and 9 bases had no gene match. Germline assignment: CDR1 ENHRY and CDR2 SYGVKD. The CDR3 has 16 residues. CDR3 loop: CAISVLDRSQNTEAFF. CDR3 coding DNA: TGTGCCATCAGTGTCCTGGACAGGTCGCAGAACACTGAAGCTTTCTTT.

This rearrangement joins TRBV7-9 to TRBJ2-5; TRBD1 matches 7 bases. The V segment lost 5 bases and the J segment 3 bases; nucleotides outside the gene matches: 6. This CDR3 has 14 amino acids. Germline CDR1 and CDR2: SEHNR and FQNEAQ (reference sequence). The CDR3 sequence: CASSKRGTEETQYF. Here the CDR3 DNA reads TGTGCCAGCAGCAAGCGTGGGACAGAAGAGACCCAGTACTTC.

This CDR3 reads CASSPNRGTNTGELFF. The CDR3 nucleotides are TGTGCCAGCAGCCCCAACAGGGGGACCAACACCGGGGAGCTGTTTTTT. The chain recombines TRBV7-2 with TRBJ2-2; TRBD1 aligns across 8 bases. CDR3 size: 16 residues. Unmatched junction bases numbered 7, after V lost 5 bases and J lost 2 bases. Germline V gives CDR1 SGHTA, CDR2 FQGNSA.

J is TRBJ2-7 and V is TRBV19; 10 bases line up with TRBD1. Trimming cost V 4 bases and J 4 bases; bases outside gene matches: 4. CDR1 and CDR2 from the germline V gene are LNHDA and SQIVND (reference sequence). CDR3 length: 14 amino acids. DNA for the CDR3: TGTGCCAGTAGTAGGACAGGGGGTAAATACGAGCAGTACTTC. This gives the protein CASSRTGGKYEQYF.

This chain links TRBV28 with TRBJ2-1; D is possibly TRBD1 (7 bases). The CDR3 contains 14 residues. The germline gives CDR1 MDHEN, CDR2 SYDVKM. Between the trimmed V and J ends, which lost 7 bases and 9 bases, there was a span of 19 bases. The CDR3 nucleotides are TGTGCCAGCACCCGATTCGACAGGGAGGCTGAGCAGTTCTTC. It encodes CASTRFDREAEQFF.

For the CDR3, the DNA is TGTGCCAGCAGCAATGAAGGTGCCTATGGCTACACCTTC. This codes for CASSNEGAYGYTF. The chain recombines TRBV21-1 with TRBJ1-2. TRBV21-1 is marked as a pseudogene. There are 13 residues in the CDR3.

This clone appeared once. This chain links TRBV4-1 with TRBJ1-4; D not certain. Trimming removed 4 bases from V and 0 bases from J, with 12 bases in between. CDR3 length equals 16 residues. Per germline, CDR1 MGHRA and CDR2 YSYEKL. CDR3 region: CASSRMDRATNEKLFF. The CDR3 region has the DNA TGCGCCAGCAGCCGCATGGACCGCGCAACTAATGAAAAACTGTTTTTT.

J is TRBJ1-1 and V is TRBV11-3; TRBD1 matches 7 bases. V lost 3 bases, J lost 7 bases, and 5 bases stayed unmatched. Germline CDR1 and CDR2: SGHNT and YENEEA. The CDR3 has 13 residues. The CDR3 protein is CASSLTGISEAFF. The CDR3 bases are TGTGCCAGCAGCTTGACAGGGATTAGTGAAGCTTTCTTT.

As concerns this clone: Mismatch with germline at one junction end may stem from a read error. The chain uses TRBV5-1 and TRBJ2-2; the D call may be TRBD1 or TRBD2 (5 bases each). This CDR3 has 15 residues. The germline gives CDR1 SGHRS, CDR2 YFSETQ. The chain's CDR3 is CASSLDTLGTGKLFF. CDR3 coding DNA: TGCGCCAGCAGCTTAGACACACTCGGGACCGGGAAGCTGTTTTTT.

The chain couples TRBV6-1 to TRBJ2-6; 7 bases align to TRBD2. CDR1 and CDR2 (germline): MNHNS, SASEGT. J lost 2 bases, V lost 0 bases, and 1 base had no gene match. The CDR3 has 16 residues. The CDR3 is CASSEAAGAGANVLTF. The CDR3 region has the DNA TGTGCCAGCAGTGAAGCTGCGGGGGCTGGGGCCAACGTCCTGACTTTC.

The V and J genes are TRBV20-1 and TRBJ2-3; D gene ambiguous. This CDR3 spans 11 amino acids. Germline loops: CDR1 DFQATT, CDR2 SNEGSKA (reference sequence). Trimming removed 5 bases at V and 2 bases at J, with 5 bases between. The CDR3 DNA reads as TGCAGTGCTCTAAACACAGATACGCAGTATTTT. Protein sequence: CSALNTDTQYF.